This T cell receptor beta chain comes out of a study of blood T cell repertoires in COVID-19. At the level of the study: Sources were T cells, B-cell-depleted T cells, or PBMCs; the material itself was cDNA or gDNA.

TCRdb keeps only in-frame clones here, not all; method: immunoSEQ multiplex PCR. The data contain over 35,000 clones, roughly nine tenths of them singletons. The CDR3 length is 14 residues. In germline, CDR1 is SEHNR, CDR2 FQNEAQ (reference sequence). V was pared by 2 bases and J by 4 bases, with 9 bases between. The clonotype was recovered from a woman in her 30s in a cohort sampled during active COVID-19. The chain carries TRBV7-9 and TRBJ2-1; a weak D match, TRBD1 (6 bases). Sequencing input: peripheral blood. The CDR3: CASSLKGGYNEQFF. CDR3 coding DNA: TGTGCCAGCAGCTTAAAAGGGGGATACAATGAGCAGTTCTTC.